These 21 T cell receptor beta chains were sequenced from one sample in a study of blood T cell repertoires in COVID-19. The data were produced by immunoSEQ multiplex PCR, yet TCRdb's version contains in-frame clones alone and is incomplete. The table lists 250,000 to 300,000 clones, approximately 91% of them singletons, with about 2.1% in the top ten. The sequenced sample consisted of PBMCs or T cells enriched from blood (not recorded which). The receptors stem from a woman in her thirties or forties with acute COVID-19.

The chain carries TRBV6-5 and TRBJ2-6; 7 bases are shared with TRBD2. The CDR3 extends over 15 amino acids. Trimming took 6 bases from V and 1 from J; bases not matched to a gene: 3. Germline V gene data show CDR1 as MNHEY and CDR2 as SVGAGI. DNA for the CDR3: TGTGCCAGCAGACCCGGGGGGTCTGGGGCCAACGTCCTGACTTTC. It translates to CASRPGGSGANVLTF.

This sequence joins TRBV12-3 or TRBV12-4 and TRBJ1-2, with unresolved D. The V gene lost 5 bases and the J gene lost 6 bases, with 13 bases spanning the gap. This CDR3 is 13 amino acids long. DNA for the CDR3: TGTGCCAGCAGTCTTGGAGGGCGCCATGGCTACACCTTC. This gives the protein CASSLGGRHGYTF.

CDR3 amino acids: CASNIEGIGNNEQFF. CDR3 nucleotides: TGTGCCAGCAATATCGAGGGTATAGGGAACAATGAGCAGTTCTTC. V and J are TRBV7-9 and TRBJ2-1; weak D call: TRBD2 (5 bases). The CDR3 extends over 15 amino acids. V was clipped by 7 bases and J by 5 bases, with 18 bases between them. Germline V CDR1 and CDR2: SEHNR, FQNEAQ (reference sequence).

This chain joins TRBV18 and TRBJ2-3, with D possibly TRBD2 on 5 matching bases. Per the germline V gene, CDR1 is KGHSH and CDR2 is LQKENI. This CDR3 is 15 amino acids long. V lost 3 bases and J 2 bases, leaving 12 bases between the germline ends. Here the CDR3 reads CASSPGALATDTQYF. CDR3 nucleotide sequence: TGTGCCAGCTCACCCGGCGCTCTAGCCACAGATACGCAGTATTTT.

The CDR3 protein is CASSLGARVTEAFF. The CDR3 DNA is TGTGCCAGCAGCTTGGGGGCGCGGGTCACTGAAGCTTTCTTT. The V and J genes are TRBV5-6 and TRBJ1-1; D remains unclear. The CDR3 sequence is 14 residues long. Per germline, CDR1 SGHDT and CDR2 YYEEEE. V lost 0 bases and J 4 bases, leaving 10 bases between the germline ends.

The J gene is TRBJ1-3, the V gene TRBV11-2; 8 nucleotides match TRBD1. With 5 bases clipped from V and 4 bases from J, the junction kept 10 bases outside the gene matches. The germline V gene has CDR1 SGHAT and CDR2 FQNNGV. This CDR3 is built from 16 residues. The CDR3 DNA follows: TGTGCCAGCAGCCCCCGGGCAGGGGGCGAGGGAAACACCATATATTTT. This gives the protein CASSPRAGGEGNTIYF.

The rearrangement uses TRBV6-5 and TRBJ2-7; 7 bases are a match to TRBD1. Trimming at V came to 5 bases and at J to 4 bases, leaving 5 bases not matched to a gene. CDR3 size: 13 residues. Germline CDR1 MNHEY, CDR2 SVGAGI. Written as DNA, the CDR3 is TGTGCCAGCAGTCACACACAGGGGTACGAGCAGTACTTC. Translation: CASSHTQGYEQYF.

This chain uses TRBV5-6 with TRBJ1-1, with 7 bases that match TRBD1. Germline lookup yields CDR1 SGHDT and CDR2 YYEEEE. The CDR3 totals 14 residues. Germline trimming cut 1 base from V and 5 bases from J; bases unmatched to any gene: 5. The CDR3 bases are TGTGCCAGCAGCTTGAAGGGGGCGCAGACTGAAGCTTTCTTT. Encoded protein: CASSLKGAQTEAFF.

J is TRBJ2-3 and V is TRBV5-4, with 10 bases matching TRBD2. From germline, CDR1 is SGHNT and CDR2 YYREEE (reference sequence). The CDR3 spans 15 residues. The J segment lost 4 bases and the V segment lost 2 bases, leaving 4 bases of the junction unmatched. This chain's CDR3 is CASSLAGGAPDTQYF. The CDR3 DNA reads TGTGCCAGCAGCTTAGCGGGGGGGGCACCAGATACGCAGTATTTT.

This chain uses TRBV12-3 or TRBV12-4 with TRBJ2-7, with 7 bases aligning to TRBD2. After removal of 4 bases from V and 3 bases from J, the junction contained 3 bases not matched to a gene. This CDR3 has 13 residues. CDR3 coding DNA: TGTGCCAGCAGTTCGACTAGCATCTACGAGCAGTACTTC. Its translation: CASSSTSIYEQYF.

This chain uses TRBV25-1 with TRBJ1-2; D is unresolved. The V gene lost 5 bases and the J gene lost 7 bases, with 11 bases spanning the gap. There are 12 residues in the CDR3. CDR1 is MGHDK, CDR2 SYGVNS, per germline. The CDR3 nucleotides are TGTGCCAGCAGTTCCGGTCCGAGTGGCTACACCTTC. This sequence encodes CASSSGPSGYTF.

The rearrangement uses TRBV28 and TRBJ1-4, with 9 bases that match TRBD1. CDR1 and CDR2 (germline): MDHEN, SYDVKM. The CDR3 totals 15 residues. V lost 3 bases to trimming and J lost 14 bases; unmatched junction nucleotides: 13. The CDR3 here is CASSFEGQGMNRLFF. The DNA of the CDR3 is TGTGCCAGCAGTTTCGAGGGACAGGGAATGAATCGGCTGTTTTTT.

This clone was observed a handful of times. This rearrangement joins TRBV3-1 (or the pseudogene TRBV3-2) to TRBJ1-2, with 8 bases that match TRBD1. V lost 1 base and J lost 0; bases outside the gene matches: 10. Germline CDR1 reads LGHDT; CDR2 reads YNNKEL (reference sequence). The CDR3 runs 18 residues. The CDR3 region is CASSQGGGTGWTNYGYTF. The CDR3 nucleotides are TGTGCCAGCAGCCAAGGGGGCGGGACAGGATGGACTAACTATGGCTACACCTTC.

The chain employs TRBV25-1 and TRBJ2-2; 8 nucleotides match TRBD1. CDR1 and CDR2 from the germline V gene are MGHDK and SYGVNS. J lost 6 bases, V lost 5 bases, and 8 bases had no gene match. The CDR3 is 15 amino acids. Here the CDR3 reads CASSPHRGLAGELFF. As DNA, the CDR3 is TGTGCCAGCAGTCCTCACAGGGGGTTGGCCGGGGAGCTGTTTTTT.

The chain recombines TRBV5-6 with TRBJ2-7, with 7 nucleotides matching TRBD2. The ends lost 0 bases at V and 6 bases at J; junction bases unmatched: 9. Per germline, CDR1 SGHDT and CDR2 YYEEEE. The CDR3 contains 15 residues. DNA of the CDR3: TGTGCCAGCAGCTTGGTTGGACTAGAAGTTGCCGAGCAGTACTTC. Its protein is CASSLVGLEVAEQYF.

V is TRBV6-5 and J is TRBJ2-7; TRBD2 matches 13 bases. V shed 6 bases, J shed 3 bases, and the junction held 5 bases outside the gene matches. CDR3 size: 15 residues. Germline CDR1 is MNHEY and CDR2 is SVGAGI. The CDR3 DNA reads TGTGCCAGCAGAGATAGGACTAGCGGGAGCTACGAGCAGTACTTC. It encodes CASRDRTSGSYEQYF.

V usage is TRBV5-4 and J usage is TRBJ1-6; no firm D call. Germline CDR1 is SGHNT and CDR2 is YYREEE (reference sequence). V was trimmed by 2 bases and J by 6 bases, leaving 9 bases between them. The CDR3 runs 14 residues. CDR3 coding DNA: TGTGCCAGCAGCTTTTGGAGGTCTAATTCACCCCTCCACTTT. As protein: CASSFWRSNSPLHF.

The chain joins TRBV7-9 to TRBJ2-5; 12 nucleotides agree with TRBD2. The CDR3 has 16 residues. V lost 4 bases to trimming and J lost 5 bases; unmatched junction nucleotides: 8. The V gene's germline CDR1 is SEHNR and CDR2 FQNEAQ (reference sequence). CDR3 nucleotides: TGTGCCAGCAGCTCCGGGGGGACTAGCGGGTTGGAGACCCAGTACTTC. This gives the protein CASSSGGTSGLETQYF.

V is TRBV28 and J is TRBJ1-5, with TRBD1 as a possible D gene (5 bases). This CDR3 region has 16 residues. Germline CDR1 MDHEN, CDR2 SYDVKM. V was pared by 6 bases and J by 2 bases, with 17 bases between. The CDR3 DNA follows: TGTGCCAGCAGGTCCCGAATGGGGGGAGGCAATCAGCCCCAGCATTTT. Its protein product is CASRSRMGGGNQPQHF.

The chain has TRBV18 and TRBJ1-2; D is undetermined. The germline CDR1 and CDR2 sequences are KGHSH and LQKENI. The CDR3 runs 13 residues. Trimming removed 0 bases at V and 6 bases at J, with 8 bases between. The CDR3 nucleotides read TGTGCCAGCTCACCACCGGACGGGGATGGCTACACCTTC. Translation: CASSPPDGDGYTF.

V is TRBV12-5 and J is TRBJ1-5, with D perhaps matching TRBD1 (5 bases). Germline lookup yields CDR1 LGHNT and CDR2 FRNRAP. Trimming left V 1 base short and J 0 bases short, with 13 bases between. This CDR3 has 17 residues. CDR3 sequence: CASGLGGDQYSNQPQHF. In nucleotides, the CDR3 is TGTGCTAGTGGTTTGGGGGGGGATCAATATAGCAATCAGCCCCAGCATTTT.